This TCR beta chain was documented in a study of identical twins. MiXCR, run by TCRdb on the 5' RACE reads, gives a single entry per CDR3 protein. Of about 530,000 distinct CDR3 sequences listed, nearly 15% are singletons. This CDR3 has 14 residues. Germline assignment: CDR1 SGHRS and CDR2 YFSETQ. Unmatched junction bases numbered 5, after V lost 3 bases and J lost 7 bases. The same sample was also used in a study of yellow fever vaccine responses in identical twins.

The chain links TRBV5-1 to TRBJ2-2; TRBD2 agrees at 8 bases. Sequencing input: CD4+ T cells sorted from blood. The receptor comes from a woman between 18 and 29 years old in good health. CDR3 loop: CASSWTSFDGELFF. CDR3 coding DNA: TGCGCCAGCAGCTGGACTAGCTTCGACGGGGAGCTGTTTTTT.